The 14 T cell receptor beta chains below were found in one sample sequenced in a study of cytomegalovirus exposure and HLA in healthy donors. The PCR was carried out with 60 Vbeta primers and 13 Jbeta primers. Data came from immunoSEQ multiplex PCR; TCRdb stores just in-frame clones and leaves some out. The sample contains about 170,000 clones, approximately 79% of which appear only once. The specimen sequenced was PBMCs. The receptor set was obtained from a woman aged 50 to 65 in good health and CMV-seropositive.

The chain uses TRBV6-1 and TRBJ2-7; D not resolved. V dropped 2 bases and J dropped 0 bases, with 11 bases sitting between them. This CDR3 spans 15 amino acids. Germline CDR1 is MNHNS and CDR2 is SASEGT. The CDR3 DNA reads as TGTGCCAGCAGTGAAAGTGTTGCTAGCTCCTACGAGCAGTACTTC. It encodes CASSESVASSYEQYF.

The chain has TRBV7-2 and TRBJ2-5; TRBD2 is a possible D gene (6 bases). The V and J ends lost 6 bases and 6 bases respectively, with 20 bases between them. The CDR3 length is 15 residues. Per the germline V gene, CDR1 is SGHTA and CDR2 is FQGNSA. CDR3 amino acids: CASSPPSGGRKTQYF. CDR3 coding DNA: TGTGCCAGCAGTCCGCCGTCTGGGGGGAGAAAGACCCAGTACTTC.

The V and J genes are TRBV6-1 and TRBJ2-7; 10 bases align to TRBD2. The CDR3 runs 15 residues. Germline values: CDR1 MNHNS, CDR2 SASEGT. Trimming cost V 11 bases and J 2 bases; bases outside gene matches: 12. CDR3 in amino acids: CAAHWDSGRTYEQYF. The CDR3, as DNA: TGTGCCGCCCACTGGGATAGCGGGAGGACCTACGAGCAGTACTTC.

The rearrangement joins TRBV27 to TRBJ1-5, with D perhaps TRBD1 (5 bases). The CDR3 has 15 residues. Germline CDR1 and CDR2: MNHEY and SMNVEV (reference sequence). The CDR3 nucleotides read TGTGCGGCGGGGCGGCAGGGCTATAGCAATCAGCCCCAGCATTTT. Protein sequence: CAAGRQGYSNQPQHF.

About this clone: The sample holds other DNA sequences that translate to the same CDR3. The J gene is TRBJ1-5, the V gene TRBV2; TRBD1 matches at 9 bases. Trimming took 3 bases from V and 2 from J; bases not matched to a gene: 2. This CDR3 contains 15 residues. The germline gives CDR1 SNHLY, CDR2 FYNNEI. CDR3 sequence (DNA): TGTGCCAGCAGTGATAGGACAGGGGGCAATCAGCCCCAGCATTTT. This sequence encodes CASSDRTGGNQPQHF.

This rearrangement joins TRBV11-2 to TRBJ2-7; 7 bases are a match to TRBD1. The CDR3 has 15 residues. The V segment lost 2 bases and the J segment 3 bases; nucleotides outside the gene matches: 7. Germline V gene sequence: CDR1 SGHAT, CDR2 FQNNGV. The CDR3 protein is CASSLSWDSHYEQYF. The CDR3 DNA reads TGTGCCAGCAGCTTATCCTGGGACAGCCACTACGAGCAGTACTTC.

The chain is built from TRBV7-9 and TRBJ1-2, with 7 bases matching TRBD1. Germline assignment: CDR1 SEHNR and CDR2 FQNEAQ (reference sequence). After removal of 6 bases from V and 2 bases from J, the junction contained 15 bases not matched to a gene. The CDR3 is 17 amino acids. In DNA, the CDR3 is TGTGCCAGCAGACGAACAGGGGCGGAAGATAGAAACTATGGCTACACCTTC. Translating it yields CASRRTGAEDRNYGYTF.

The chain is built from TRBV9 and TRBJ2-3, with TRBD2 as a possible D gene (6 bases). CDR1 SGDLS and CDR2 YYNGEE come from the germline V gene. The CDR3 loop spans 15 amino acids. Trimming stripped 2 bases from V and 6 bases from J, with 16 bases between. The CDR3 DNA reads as TGTGCCAGCAGCGTTAGACTAGTAGGGTATGATACGCAGTATTTT. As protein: CASSVRLVGYDTQYF.

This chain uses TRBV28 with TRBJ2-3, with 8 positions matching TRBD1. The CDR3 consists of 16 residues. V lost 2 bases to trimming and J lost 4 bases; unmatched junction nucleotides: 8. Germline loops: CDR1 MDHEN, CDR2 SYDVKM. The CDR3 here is CASSLGGRGRSDTQYF. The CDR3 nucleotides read TGTGCCAGCAGTTTAGGGGGCAGGGGGCGTTCAGATACGCAGTATTTT.

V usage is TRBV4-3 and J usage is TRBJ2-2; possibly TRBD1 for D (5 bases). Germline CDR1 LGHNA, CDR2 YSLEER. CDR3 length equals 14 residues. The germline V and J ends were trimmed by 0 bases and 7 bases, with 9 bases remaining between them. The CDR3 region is CASSQDRAGGELFF. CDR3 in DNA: TGCGCCAGCAGCCAAGACAGGGCAGGCGGGGAGCTGTTTTTT.

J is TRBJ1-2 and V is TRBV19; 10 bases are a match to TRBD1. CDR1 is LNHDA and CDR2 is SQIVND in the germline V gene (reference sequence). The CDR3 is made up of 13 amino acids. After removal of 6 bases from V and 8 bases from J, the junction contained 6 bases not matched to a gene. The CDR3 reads CASSQTGGYGYTF. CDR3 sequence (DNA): TGTGCCAGTAGCCAGACAGGGGGCTACGGCTACACCTTC.

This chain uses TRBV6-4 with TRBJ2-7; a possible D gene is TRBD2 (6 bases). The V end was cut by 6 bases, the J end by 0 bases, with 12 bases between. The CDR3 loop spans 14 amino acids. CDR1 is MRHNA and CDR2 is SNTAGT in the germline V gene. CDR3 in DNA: TGTGCCAGCAGCGTGGAAGCGGGCTCCTACGAGCAGTACTTC. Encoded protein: CASSVEAGSYEQYF.

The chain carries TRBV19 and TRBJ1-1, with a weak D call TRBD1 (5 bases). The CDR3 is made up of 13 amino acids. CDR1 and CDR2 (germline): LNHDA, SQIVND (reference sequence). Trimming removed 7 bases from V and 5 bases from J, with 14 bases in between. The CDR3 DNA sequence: TGTGCCAGTACCAGCCAGGGTGGTACTGAAGCTTTCTTT. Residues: CASTSQGGTEAFF. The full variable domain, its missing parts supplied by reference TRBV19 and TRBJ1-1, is DGGITQSPKYLFRKEGQNVTLSCEQNLNHDAMYWYRQDPGQGLRLIYYSQIVNDFQKGDIAEGYSVSREKKESFPLTVTSAQKNPTAFYLCASTSQGGTEAFFGQGTRLTVV.

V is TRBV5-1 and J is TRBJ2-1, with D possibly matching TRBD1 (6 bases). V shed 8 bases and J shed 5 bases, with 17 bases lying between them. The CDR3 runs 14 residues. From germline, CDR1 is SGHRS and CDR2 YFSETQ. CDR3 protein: CASTLRTDDNEQFF. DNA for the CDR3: TGCGCCAGTACCCTTCGGACAGACGACAATGAGCAGTTCTTC.